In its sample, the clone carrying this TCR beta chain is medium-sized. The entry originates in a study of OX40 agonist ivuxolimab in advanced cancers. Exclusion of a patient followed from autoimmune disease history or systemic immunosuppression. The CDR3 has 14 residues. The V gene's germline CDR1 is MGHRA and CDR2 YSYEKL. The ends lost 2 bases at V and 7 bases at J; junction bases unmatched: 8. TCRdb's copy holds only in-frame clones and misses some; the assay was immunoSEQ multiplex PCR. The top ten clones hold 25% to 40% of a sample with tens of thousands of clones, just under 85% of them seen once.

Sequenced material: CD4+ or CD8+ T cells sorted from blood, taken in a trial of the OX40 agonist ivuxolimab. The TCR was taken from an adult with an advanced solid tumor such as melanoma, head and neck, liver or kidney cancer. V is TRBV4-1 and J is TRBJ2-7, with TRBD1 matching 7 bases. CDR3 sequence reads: CASSQNRGLGEQYF. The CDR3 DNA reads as TGCGCCAGCAGCCAAAACAGGGGTTTGGGAGAGCAGTACTTC.